There are many counts of the clone carrying this T cell receptor (beta chain). Its antigen is unknown. CAS ≥3, NOSPECS ≥4, moderate-to-severe activity and duration under 3 months marked donors with ophthalmopathy. V was shortened by 5 bases and J by 3 bases, with 8 bases between the two germline ends. CDR1 is SNHLY and CDR2 is FYNNEI in the germline V gene. This CDR3 is built from 14 residues. The record originates from a study of Graves' ophthalmopathy and Graves' hyperthyroidism. General study findings and limits: A majority of expanded thyroid clonotypes exceeding 0.001 frequency were likewise present in blood. Researchers report that a 13-signature model separated ophthalmopathy from stable hyperthyroidism, posting almost 90% sensitivity and 75% to 84% specificity.

For repertoire sequencing, the TCR beta CDR3 regions were amplified from RNA transcripts. Second-round multiplex PCR followed a first-round RT-PCR using HTBI primers. TCRdb re-called the multiplex PCR reads through MiXCR, storing one row per CDR3 protein. The sample lists almost 750,000 distinct CDR3 sequences, 40% occurring once. The rearrangement uses TRBV2 and TRBJ2-6; D is uncertain. Material for sequencing was peripheral blood. The receptor was derived from an adult man with Graves' ophthalmopathy. The CDR3 region is CASSYQVGANVLTF. The CDR3 bases are TGTGCCAGCAGTTACCAGGTTGGGGCCAACGTCCTGACTTTC.